This is a list of T cell receptor beta chains from one sample in a study of CD8+ T cells in alopecia areata. The repertoire was sequenced with immunoSEQ multiplex PCR; TCRdb's copy has only in-frame clones and lacks some. The top ten clones hold about a fifth of a sample with about 39,000 clones, just over 65% of them seen once. Source: CD8+ T cells sorted from blood, taken at week 4, from a patient treated with tofacitinib. These receptors were collected from a human donor with alopecia areata. CDR3s leave out the opening cysteine and the closing phenylalanine or tryptophan.

J: TRBJ2-7; V: TRBV25-1; CDR3: ASSESLEGGAYEQY
J: TRBJ1-1; V: TRBV28; CDR3: ASSLSSTEAF
J: TRBJ2-3; V: TRBV6-4; CDR3: ASSDRAGGLDTQY
J: TRBJ2-3; V: TRBV30; CDR3: ACRQGDTQY
J: TRBJ2-2; V: TRBV29-1; CDR3: SVEGDYLGELF
J: TRBJ2-5; V: TRBV6-5; CDR3: ASSYLAGQETQY
J: TRBJ2-1; V: TRBV30; CDR3: AWSIGGNEQF
J: TRBJ2-7; V: TRBV15; CDR3: ATSVPGSYEQY
J: TRBJ2-7; V: TRBV7-2; CDR3: ASSLGNEQY
J: TRBJ2-1; V: TRBV9; CDR3: ASSQAGNEQF
J: TRBJ2-1; V: TRBV6-5; CDR3: ASSQRGTYNEQF
J: TRBJ1-3; V: TRBV30; CDR3: AWTDSGNTIY
J: TRBJ1-1; V: TRBV30; CDR3: AWSVGTNTEAF
J: TRBJ2-7; V: TRBV4-2; CDR3: ASSQGIGAHSYEQY
J: TRBJ2-3; V: TRBV27; CDR3: ASSGYGDTQY
J: TRBJ1-1; V: TRBV30; CDR3: AWLGGNTEAF
J: TRBJ2-4; V: TRBV2; CDR3: ASSDGAGVIQY
J: TRBJ2-1; V: TRBV4-3; CDR3: ASSQDRVSGGYNEQF
J: TRBJ1-1; V: TRBV2; CDR3: ARGENTEAF
J: TRBJ2-4; V: TRBV7-2; CDR3: ASSPGTVGNIQY
J: TRBJ2-3; V: TRBV15; CDR3: ATSSESTDTQY
J: TRBJ2-7; V: TRBV10-3; CDR3: AITGTDSYEQY
J: TRBJ2-1; V: TRBV29-1; CDR3: SPEAVGEQF
J: TRBJ1-5; V: TRBV4-3; CDR3: ASSQWTGNQPQH
J: TRBJ2-3; V: TRBV7-9; CDR3: ASSTTRTQITDTQY
J: TRBJ2-7; V: TRBV29-1; CDR3: SVEGGNYEQY
J: TRBJ1-4; V: TRBV30; CDR3: AWSEAVNEKLF
J: TRBJ2-7; V: TRBV4-3; CDR3: ASSQDRGGSYEQY
J: TRBJ1-4; V: TRBV13; CDR3: ASSRTRGANEKLF
J: TRBJ2-7; V: TRBV27; CDR3: ASSSFSGVSGEQY
J: TRBJ2-7; V: TRBV15; CDR3: ATSLGTSGSYEQY
J: TRBJ1-1; V: TRBV27; CDR3: ASSLTRNTEAF
J: TRBJ1-5; V: TRBV30; CDR3: AWSGMDNQPQH
J: TRBJ2-3; V: TRBV13; CDR3: ASSPPGGRDTQY
J: TRBJ2-3; V: TRBV7-6; CDR3: ASSLDASGGSDTQY
J: TRBJ2-1; V: TRBV7-3; CDR3: ASSLAGTGGNGWNEQF
J: TRBJ2-7; V: TRBV9; CDR3: ASSEQGNGNEQY